This T cell receptor beta chain was sequenced in a study of naive and memory T cell subsets. Study-wide results and limits: Gini index rose across naive, CM, EM and EMRA in CD4 and CD8. In naive cells, over 95% of TCR sequences were seen only once. A clonotype means one alpha or beta sequence, not an alpha/beta pair.

Overnight CMV lysate stimulation of fresh PBMCs defined donor CMV status by CD4+ IFNgamma. This clonotype appeared many times. Its antigen is undetermined. The CDR3 is 16 residues long. CDR1 LGHDT and CDR2 YNNKEL come from the germline V gene (reference sequence). V lost 4 bases to trimming and J lost 2 bases; unmatched junction nucleotides: 8. Both TRBC1 and TRBC2 were covered by a beta constant-region primer of two equimolar oligonucleotides. TCRdb redid the calling of the UMI-ligation and nested PCR reads with MiXCR, one entry per CDR3 protein. The sample has some 150,000 distinct CDR3 sequences; 17% are singletons.

The chain employs TRBV3-1 and TRBJ2-1; 7 nucleotides agree with TRBD2. The origin of this receptor is a human donor in good health. Sequenced: naive CD4+ T cells from blood. The CDR3 DNA sequence: TGTGCCAGCAGCCCAGTCAGCGGGACTCCCTACAATGAGCAGTTCTTC. Its translation is CASSPVSGTPYNEQFF.